This T cell receptor (beta chain) appears in the sequencing data of a study of blood T cells in healthy people across ages. A second about 7 to 12 cycle PCR used barcoded and J-beta primers. TCRdb re-analysed the 5' RACE reads in MiXCR, keeping a single row per CDR3 protein. The sample gives roughly 1,000,000 distinct CDR3 sequences, almost 25% of which show up once; less than 0.75% is in the top ten. The V gene's germline CDR1 is MDHEN and CDR2 SYDVKM. This CDR3 is built from 15 residues. Trimming pared 2 bases from V and 3 bases from J, leaving 14 bases between. The table lists this clonotype with a few counts. This same sample was also part of a study on T cells of mothers and their children.

The V gene is TRBV28, the J gene TRBJ2-7; D perhaps matches TRBD2 (5 bases). The receptor comes from a girl under 10 years old in good health. Sequenced input: blood. The CDR3 coding sequence is TGTGCCAGCAGTTTACCCCCTGGGAGTCTCTACGAGCAGTACTTC. As protein: CASSLPPGSLYEQYF.